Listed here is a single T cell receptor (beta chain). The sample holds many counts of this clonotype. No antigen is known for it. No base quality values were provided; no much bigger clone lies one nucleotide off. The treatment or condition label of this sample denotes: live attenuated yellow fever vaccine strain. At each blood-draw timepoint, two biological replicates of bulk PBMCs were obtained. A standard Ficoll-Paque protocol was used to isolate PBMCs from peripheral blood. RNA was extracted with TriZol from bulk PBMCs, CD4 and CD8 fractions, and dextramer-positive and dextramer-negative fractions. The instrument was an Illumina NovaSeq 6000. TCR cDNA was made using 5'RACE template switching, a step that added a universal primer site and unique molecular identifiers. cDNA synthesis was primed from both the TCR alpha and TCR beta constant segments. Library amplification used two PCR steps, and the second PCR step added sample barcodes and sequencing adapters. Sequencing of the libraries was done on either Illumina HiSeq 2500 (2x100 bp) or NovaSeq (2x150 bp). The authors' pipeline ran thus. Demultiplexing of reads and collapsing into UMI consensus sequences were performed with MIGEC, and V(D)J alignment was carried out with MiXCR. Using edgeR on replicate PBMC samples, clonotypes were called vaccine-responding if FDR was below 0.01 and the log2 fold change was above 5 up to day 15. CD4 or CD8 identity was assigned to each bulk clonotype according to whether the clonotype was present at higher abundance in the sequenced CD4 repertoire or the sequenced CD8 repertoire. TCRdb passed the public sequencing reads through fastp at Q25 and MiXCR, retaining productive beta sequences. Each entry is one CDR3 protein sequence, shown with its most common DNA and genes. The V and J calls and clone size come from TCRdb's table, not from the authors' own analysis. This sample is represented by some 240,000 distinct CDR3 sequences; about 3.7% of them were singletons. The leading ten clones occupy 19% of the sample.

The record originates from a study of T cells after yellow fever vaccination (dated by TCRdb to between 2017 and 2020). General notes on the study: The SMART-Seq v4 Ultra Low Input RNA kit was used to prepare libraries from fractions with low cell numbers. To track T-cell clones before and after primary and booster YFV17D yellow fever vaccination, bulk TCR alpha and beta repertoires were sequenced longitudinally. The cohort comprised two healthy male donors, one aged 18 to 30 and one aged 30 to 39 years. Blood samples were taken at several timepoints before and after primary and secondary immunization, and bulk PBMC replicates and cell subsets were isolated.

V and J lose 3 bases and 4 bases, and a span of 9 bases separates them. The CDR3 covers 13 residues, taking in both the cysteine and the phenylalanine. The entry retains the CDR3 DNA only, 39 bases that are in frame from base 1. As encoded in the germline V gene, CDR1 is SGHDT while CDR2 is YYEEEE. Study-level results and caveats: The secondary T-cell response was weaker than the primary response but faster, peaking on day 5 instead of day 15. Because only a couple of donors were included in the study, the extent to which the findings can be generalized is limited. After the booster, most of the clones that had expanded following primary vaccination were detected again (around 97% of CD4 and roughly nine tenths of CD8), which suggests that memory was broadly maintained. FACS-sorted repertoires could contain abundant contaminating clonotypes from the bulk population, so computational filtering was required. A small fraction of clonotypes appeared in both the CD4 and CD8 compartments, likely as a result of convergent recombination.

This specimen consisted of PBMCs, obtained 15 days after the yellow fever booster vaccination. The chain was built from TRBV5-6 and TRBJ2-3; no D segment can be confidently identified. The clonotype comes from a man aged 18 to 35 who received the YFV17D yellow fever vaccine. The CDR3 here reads CASSWAFPDTQYF. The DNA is TGTGCCAGCAGCTGGGCCTTCCCAGATACGCAGTATTTT. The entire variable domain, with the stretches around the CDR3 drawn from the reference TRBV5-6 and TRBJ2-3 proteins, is DAGVTQSPTHLIKTRGQQVTLRCSPKSGHDTVSWYQQALGQGPQFIFQYYEEEERQRGNFPDRFSGHQFPNYSSELNVNALLLGDSALYLCASSWAFPDTQYFGPGTRLTVL.